This T cell receptor beta chain was sequenced in a study of blood T cell repertoires in COVID-19. Study summary: Acute and convalescent COVID-19 specimens originated in the United States, Italy and Spain. T cells, B-cell-depleted T cells, or PBMCs provided the cDNA or gDNA that served as material.

Germline assignment: CDR1 SGHRS and CDR2 YFSETQ. Unmatched junction bases numbered 16, after V lost 2 bases and J lost 7 bases. This CDR3 spans 18 amino acids. Authors' data handling: Using reference gene primer amplification, nucleated cell counts were estimated. Sequencing was performed with immunoSEQ multiplex PCR; in TCRdb, only in-frame clones are kept and a portion is missing. D and trimming were read from the DNA, whereas the V and J calls and clone size are those reported in that table. The data contain roughly 71,000 clones, roughly 90% of them singletons. The V gene is TRBV5-1, the J gene TRBJ2-1, with TRBD1 identical over 9 bases. The sequence derives from a man younger than 40 with acute or convalescent COVID-19. The sample consisted of peripheral blood. The CDR3 region has the DNA TGCGCCAGCAGCTTAGGAGAAACCGGGACAGGGACAAGGAATGAGCAGTTCTTC. It encodes CASSLGETGTGTRNEQFF.